This T cell receptor beta chain was sequenced during a study of OX40 agonist ivuxolimab in advanced cancers. At the level of the study: Dose-escalation patients suffered from hepatocellular carcinoma, melanoma, renal cell or head and neck cancer.

CDR3 size: 16 residues. The germline gives CDR1 MNHEY, CDR2 SMNVEV (reference sequence). Between the trimmed V and J ends, which lost 9 bases and 1 base, there was a span of 20 bases. Measured with immunoSEQ multiplex PCR; TCRdb has only the in-frame clones, and not every one. The sample includes 60,000 to 70,000 clones, nearly 90% of them seen just once. No patient had autoimmune disease or received systemic immunosuppression. The TCR originated in an adult with an advanced solid tumor such as melanoma, head and neck, liver or kidney cancer. The starting material was CD4+ or CD8+ T cells sorted from blood, obtained in a trial of the OX40 agonist ivuxolimab. The V gene is TRBV27, the J gene TRBJ2-3; perhaps D is TRBD1 or TRBD2 (6 bases each). The CDR3 nucleotides read TGTGCCAGTCAGAAAGGGGGGCCTTGGGGCACAGATACGCAGTATTTT. Translation: CASQKGGPWGTDTQYF.